Listed below are T cell receptor beta chains from one sample, sequenced in a study of beta chain features in type 1 diabetes. TCRdb keeps only in-frame clones here, not all; method: immunoSEQ multiplex PCR. The sample holds about 640,000 clones, around 11% seen once. The sample taken for sequencing was naive CD4+ T cells from blood. The receptors were sampled from a man under 40 with type 1 diabetes. The CDR3 runs from the conserved cysteine through the conserved F or W. D genes are given only for firm matches. The size field is filled for only some rows; it gives once, few, many or a size class.

j_call | clone_size | v_call | d_call | cdr3_aa | cdr3_nt
TRBJ1-2 | NA | TRBV10-3 | NA | CAISEIRKGYTF | TGTGCCATCAGTGAAATTAGGAAAGGCTACACCTTC
TRBJ2-7 | NA | TRBV6-1 | TRBD2 | CASGGGLPYEQYF | TGTGCCAGTGGCGGGGGGCTACCCTACGAGCAGTACTTC
TRBJ2-2 | NA | TRBV5-4 | TRBD2 | CASSGKSGGAVGELFF | TGTGCCAGCAGCGGCAAAAGCGGGGGGGCCGTCGGGGAGCTGTTTTTT
TRBJ1-1 | few | TRBV12-5 | NA | CASGLNRDTEAFF | TGTGCTAGTGGTTTGAACAGGGACACTGAAGCTTTCTTT
TRBJ1-5 | NA | TRBV9 | NA | CASSVDQGQPQHF | TGTGCCAGCAGCGTAGACCAGGGGCAGCCCCAGCATTTT
TRBJ1-6 | NA | TRBV11-3 | NA | CASSLEHSPLHF | TGTGCCAGCAGCTTAGAGCACTCACCCCTCCACTTT
TRBJ2-3 | NA | TRBV7-9 | NA | CASRTIGGTDTQYF | TGTGCCAGCAGAACGATTGGGGGCACAGATACGCAGTATTTT
TRBJ1-5 | NA | TRBV15 | NA | CATRPDNIGFQPQHF | TGTGCCACCCGCCCAGACAACATAGGCTTTCAGCCCCAGCATTTT
TRBJ2-5 | few | TRBV2 | NA | CASLVEREETQYF | TGTGCCAGCTTGGTCGAGAGGGAGGAGACCCAGTACTTC
TRBJ2-3 | NA | TRBV5-1 | TRBD2 | CASSSLAGAGTDTQYF | TGCGCCAGCAGCTCGCTAGCGGGGGCGGGCACAGATACGCAGTATTTT
TRBJ2-3 | few | TRBV6-1 | TRBD2 | CASSEYRLAGAPDTQYF | TGTGCCAGCAGTGAATACCGACTAGCGGGGGCCCCAGATACGCAGTATTTT
TRBJ1-5 | few | TRBV30 | NA | CAWSAGVSRNQPQHF | TGTGCCTGGAGTGCGGGGGTATCTCGCAATCAGCCCCAGCATTTT
TRBJ2-5 | few | TRBV7-9 | TRBD2 | CALGTSGLTETQYF | TGTGCCCTGGGGACTAGCGGACTCACGGAGACCCAGTACTTC
TRBJ2-2 | NA | TRBV30 | NA | CAWSGRDRQNTGELFF | TGTGCCTGGAGTGGGAGGGACAGACAAAACACCGGGGAGCTGTTTTTT
TRBJ1-1 | NA | TRBV10-2 | NA | CASSESGQLNTEAFF | TGCGCCAGCAGTGAGTCGGGGCAGTTGAACACTGAAGCTTTCTTT
TRBJ2-3 | few | TRBV7-9 | NA | CASSLGSSGQLTDTQYF | TGTGCCAGCAGCTTAGGGTCCTCGGGACAACTTACAGATACGCAGTATTTT
TRBJ2-7 | NA | TRBV28 | TRBD1 | CASRLGQGNYEQYF | TGTGCCAGCAGACTGGGACAGGGGAACTACGAGCAGTACTTC
TRBJ2-2 | few | TRBV7-2 | TRBD1 | CASSSSGGGNTGELFF | TGTGCCAGCAGCTCGTCAGGGGGCGGGAACACCGGGGAGCTGTTTTTT
TRBJ2-6 | few | TRBV5-8 | TRBD1 | CASSGDRNSGANVLTF | TGTGCCAGCAGCGGGGACAGAAACTCTGGGGCCAACGTCCTGACTTTC
TRBJ1-1 | NA | TRBV9 | TRBD1 | CASSLRTGRNTEAFF | TGTGCCAGCAGCCTCCGGACAGGTAGGAACACTGAAGCTTTCTTT